One and the same sample provided the 27 T cell receptor beta chains below, sequenced in a study of T cells after yellow fever vaccination. TCRdb recomputed calls from the 5' RACE reads with MiXCR, one row per CDR3 protein. Of around 550,000 distinct CDR3 sequences in the sample, roughly 21% were seen once. The specimen comprised PBMCs, sampled 15 days after the yellow fever booster vaccination. The receptors come from a man under 40 who received the YFV17D yellow fever vaccine.

This clonotype has more than one count but fewer than ten. The gene calls are TRBV27 and TRBJ2-1, with D perhaps TRBD2 (5 bases). CDR1 is MNHEY and CDR2 is SMNVEV in the germline V gene (reference sequence). V shed 2 bases and J shed 5 bases, with 13 bases lying between them. This CDR3 has 15 residues. The CDR3 reads CASSLPGNAHNEQFF. As DNA, the CDR3 is TGTGCCAGCAGTTTACCGGGGAACGCTCACAATGAGCAGTTCTTC.

This clonotype was detected a few times. The genes are TRBV6-2 or TRBV6-3 and TRBJ2-1; 8 nucleotides align to TRBD2. The germline gives CDR1 MNHEY, CDR2 SVGEGT. CDR3 size: 14 residues. V lost 10 bases and J lost 3; bases outside the gene matches: 8. The CDR3 region is CAIAREANYNEQFF. DNA of the CDR3: TGTGCCATTGCGCGGGAGGCTAACTACAATGAGCAGTTCTTC.

Worth noting for this clonotype: A junction boundary mismatches the germline segment, possibly from a read error. The CDR3 protein is CASSLGAGASETQYF. CDR3 nucleotide sequence: TGTGCTAGCAGCTTGGGAGCAGGGGCTTCAGAGACCCAGTACTTC. The V call is TRBV7-7, the J call TRBJ2-5; D might be TRBD1 (6 bases). This CDR3 has 15 residues. The germline CDR1 and CDR2 sequences are SSHAT and FNYEAQ (reference sequence).

The table lists this clonotype with a few counts. The J gene is TRBJ1-5, the V gene TRBV12-3 or TRBV12-4; D remains unclear. The V and J ends lost 5 bases and 4 bases respectively, with 12 bases between them. The CDR3 is 14 amino acids. CDR3 in amino acids: CASSRHSENQPQHF. The CDR3 coding sequence is TGTGCCAGCAGTCGCCATTCGGAAAATCAGCCCCAGCATTTT.

This chain joins TRBV6-2 or TRBV6-3 and TRBJ1-2; the D gene is possibly TRBD1 (5 bases). The CDR3 extends over 14 amino acids. Trimming stripped 2 bases from V and 2 bases from J, with 9 bases between. Germline V CDR1 and CDR2: MNHEY, SVGEGT. CDR3 sequence reads: CASSYAGKNYGYTF. The CDR3 coding sequence is TGTGCCAGCAGTTACGCAGGGAAAAACTATGGCTACACCTTC.

This clonotype occurred many times. This rearrangement joins TRBV12-3 or TRBV12-4 to TRBJ1-5; D ambiguous. This CDR3 region has 13 residues. V lost 0 bases and J 6 bases, leaving 6 bases between the germline ends. This chain's CDR3 is CASSLALGQPQHF. The CDR3 DNA reads TGTGCCAGCAGTTTAGCGCTAGGTCAGCCCCAGCATTTT.

This chain connects TRBV10-3 to TRBJ2-3; TRBD2 aligns across 7 bases. The CDR3 is made up of 20 amino acids. With V trimmed by 6 bases and J by 3 bases, 24 bases remained unmatched. CDR1 is ENHRY and CDR2 is SYGVKD in the germline V gene. CDR3 DNA sequence: TGTGCCATCAGCTCGAACCCCCCTAGCTATTCGCGGGAGTTGACAGATACGCAGTATTTT. It encodes CAISSNPPSYSRELTDTQYF.

The V and J genes are TRBV9 and TRBJ2-5; D possibly uses TRBD1 or TRBD2 (5 bases each). Germline V gives CDR1 SGDLS, CDR2 YYNGEE. The CDR3 is made up of 13 amino acids. V dropped 2 bases and J dropped 5 bases, with 10 bases sitting between them. The CDR3 DNA follows: TGTGCCAGCAGCGTGTCCGGGGCCGAGACCCAGTACTTC. Translating gives CASSVSGAETQYF.

The chain is built from TRBV20-1 and TRBJ2-3; 12 nucleotides line up with TRBD2. The CDR3 loop spans 17 amino acids. V trimming: 5 bases; J trimming: 0 bases; junction bases outside the gene matches: 9. The germline V gene encodes CDR1 DFQATT and CDR2 SNEGSKA (reference sequence). Here the CDR3 reads CSAPGLAGPTSTDTQYF. CDR3 nucleotides: TGCAGTGCTCCGGGACTAGCGGGCCCTACTAGCACAGATACGCAGTATTTT.

The chain joins TRBV27 to TRBJ2-7; TRBD2 matches 7 bases. Germline-derived CDR1 and CDR2 are MNHEY and SMNVEV (reference sequence). This CDR3 is 14 amino acids long. V shed 5 bases and J 1 base; nucleotides not matched to a gene: 5. The CDR3 region is CASSTQAGSYEQYF. In nucleotides, the CDR3 is TGTGCCAGCAGTACCCAAGCGGGATCCTACGAGCAGTACTTC.

The chain carries TRBV29-1 and TRBJ2-3, with TRBD2 identical over 10 bases. The CDR3 runs 13 residues. After removal of 7 bases from V and 4 bases from J, the junction contained 5 bases not matched to a gene. CDR1 and CDR2 from the germline V gene are SQVTM and ANQGSEA. DNA of the CDR3: TGCAGCGCAGGGACTAGCGCAGCAGATACGCAGTATTTT. This encodes CSAGTSAADTQYF.

The V call is TRBV18, the J call TRBJ2-7; D is ambiguous. The V end was cut by 3 bases, the J end by 0 bases, with 12 bases between. This CDR3 spans 15 amino acids. Germline CDR1 reads KGHSH; CDR2 reads LQKENI. The CDR3 loop is CASSPGVTGSYEQYF. CDR3 sequence (DNA): TGTGCCAGCTCACCGGGTGTTACCGGCTCCTACGAGCAGTACTTC.

The chain uses TRBV7-2 and TRBJ2-5, with 14 positions matching TRBD2. Trimming removed 5 bases from V and 4 bases from J; junction bases left unmatched: 6. Germline V gives CDR1 SGHTA, CDR2 FQGNSA. This CDR3 spans 16 amino acids. The CDR3 is CASSTGLAGGRETQYF. The CDR3 DNA sequence: TGTGCCAGCAGCACAGGACTAGCGGGAGGAAGAGAGACCCAGTACTTC.

This clonotype was seen a handful of times. The V call is TRBV5-1, the J call TRBJ2-6; TRBD1 is a possible D gene (5 bases). Trimming left V 0 bases short and J 6 bases short, with 16 bases between. The CDR3 is 17 amino acids. The germline gives CDR1 SGHRS, CDR2 YFSETQ. The CDR3 spells CASSLEPGRFLANVLTF. The CDR3 region has the DNA TGCGCCAGCAGCTTGGAGCCAGGGCGCTTCCTGGCCAACGTCCTGACTTTC.

This clonotype came up a few times. The V call is TRBV28, the J call TRBJ1-2; 8 nucleotides line up with TRBD1. Germline V gene data show CDR1 as MDHEN and CDR2 as SYDVKM. With 2 bases clipped from V and 2 bases from J, the junction kept 4 bases outside the gene matches. The CDR3 sequence is 15 residues long. CDR3 sequence (DNA): TGTGCCAGCAGTTTAATTGACAGGGGCAACTATGGCTACACCTTC. This codes for CASSLIDRGNYGYTF.

This clonotype occurred a few times. DNA for the CDR3: TGTGCCAGCAGGTGGGGACAGGAAAATGAAAAACTGTTTTTT. Amino acids: CASRWGQENEKLFF. This sequence joins TRBV12-3 or TRBV12-4 and TRBJ1-4; 8 nucleotides agree with TRBD1. After removal of 6 bases from V and 5 bases from J, the junction contained 5 bases not matched to a gene. This CDR3 contains 14 residues.

The J gene is TRBJ2-3, the V gene TRBV7-2; no clear D gene. Germline V gene lookup returns CDR1 SGHTA and CDR2 FQGNSA. The CDR3 extends over 12 amino acids. Trimming cost V 3 bases and J 4 bases, with 5 bases left between them. CDR3 DNA sequence: TGTGCCAGCAGCTTTAATGCAGATACGCAGTATTTT. The encoded protein is CASSFNADTQYF.

The V gene is TRBV20-1, the J gene TRBJ2-1; D is perhaps TRBD1 (5 bases). Germline CDR1 DFQATT, CDR2 SNEGSKA (reference sequence). The CDR3 has 13 amino acids. The V end lost 5 bases, the J end lost 2 bases, and 10 bases lay between the germline ends. This CDR3 is CSAQVGAYNEQFF. CDR3 bases: TGCAGTGCTCAGGTAGGGGCCTACAATGAGCAGTTCTTC.

This clonotype was counted a few times. The rearrangement joins TRBV6-2 or TRBV6-3 to TRBJ2-2; D is unclear. V was clipped by 6 bases and J by 5 bases, with 13 bases between them. The length of the CDR3 is 14 residues. Germline values: CDR1 MNHEY, CDR2 SVGEGT. CDR3 loop: CASRYLDGTGELFF. The DNA for the CDR3 is TGTGCCAGCAGGTACCTCGACGGTACCGGGGAGCTGTTTTTT.

The rearrangement links TRBV27 to TRBJ2-2; 11 nucleotides match TRBD1. Germline-derived CDR1 and CDR2 are MNHEY and SMNVEV (reference sequence). The CDR3 has 14 amino acids. The ends lost 6 bases at V and 7 bases at J; junction bases unmatched: 4. The CDR3 loop is CASRGQGAFGELFF. The CDR3 DNA sequence: TGTGCCAGCAGAGGACAGGGGGCTTTCGGGGAGCTGTTTTTT.

This clonotype was observed a handful of times. This rearrangement joins TRBV27 to TRBJ2-2; TRBD2 matches 8 bases. Germline values: CDR1 MNHEY, CDR2 SMNVEV (reference sequence). The CDR3 is made up of 16 amino acids. Trimming removed 5 bases from V and 4 bases from J; junction bases left unmatched: 9. This CDR3 reads CASSLLGLASTGELFF. In DNA, the CDR3 is TGTGCCAGCAGTCTACTCGGACTAGCTAGCACCGGGGAGCTGTTTTTT.

This clonotype was detected a few times. The chain carries TRBV15 and TRBJ2-7, with D hard to call. Trimming took off 0 bases at V and 6 bases at J, with 9 bases between the two ends. The V gene's germline CDR1 is LNHNV and CDR2 YYDKDF (reference sequence). The CDR3 is 13 residues long. In nucleotides, the CDR3 is TGTGCCACCAGCAGAGATTCTAGAGGCGAGCAGTACTTC. Its protein is CATSRDSRGEQYF.

This chain connects TRBV6-1 to TRBJ2-7; 16 nucleotides line up with TRBD2. V lost 6 bases to trimming and J lost 12 bases; unmatched junction nucleotides: 8. The germline V gene has CDR1 MNHNS and CDR2 SASEGT. This CDR3 has 14 residues. CDR3 in amino acids: CASRSQGLAGGLYF. The CDR3, as DNA: TGTGCCAGCAGATCTCAGGGACTAGCGGGAGGGTTGTACTTC.

V usage is TRBV5-1 and J usage is TRBJ2-3; D may be TRBD1 or TRBD2 (5 bases each). This CDR3 region has 15 residues. V lost 2 bases and J 5 bases, leaving 15 bases between the germline ends. Germline-derived CDR1 and CDR2 are SGHRS and YFSETQ. The CDR3 DNA sequence: TGCGCCAGCAGCTTACAAGGGACCCAGGGAGATACGCAGTATTTT. Translation gives CASSLQGTQGDTQYF.

The rearrangement joins TRBV7-2 to TRBJ2-4; D remains ambiguous. V lost 4 bases to trimming and J lost 0 bases, with 13 bases between them. Germline CDR1 reads SGHTA; CDR2 reads FQGNSA. This CDR3 is 16 amino acids long. CDR3 loop: CASSSQFRVAKNIQYF. The CDR3 DNA is TGTGCCAGCAGCTCACAGTTTAGGGTAGCCAAAAACATTCAGTACTTC. Based on the CDR3 plus reference TRBV7-2 and TRBJ2-4, the full variable domain is GAGVSQSPSNKVTEKGKDVELRCDPISGHTALYWYRQSLGQGLEFLIYFQGNSAPDKSGLPSDRFSAERTGGSVSTLTIQRTQQEDSAVYLCASSSQFRVAKNIQYFGAGTRLSVL.

The chain recombines TRBV28 with TRBJ2-2; TRBD2 aligns across 11 bases. This CDR3 has 15 amino acids. The germline gives CDR1 MDHEN, CDR2 SYDVKM. After removal of 2 bases from V and 8 bases from J, the junction contained 4 bases not matched to a gene. CDR3 residues: CASSLVAGGRGELFF. CDR3 sequence (DNA): TGTGCCAGCAGTTTAGTAGCGGGAGGGCGAGGGGAGCTGTTTTTT.

This clonotype was detected only a few times. The rearrangement joins TRBV20-1 to TRBJ2-2, with D hard to call. The CDR3 length is 13 residues. Trimming pared 6 bases from V and 6 bases from J, leaving 14 bases between. CDR1 is DFQATT, CDR2 SNEGSKA, per germline (reference sequence). Here the CDR3 DNA reads TGCAGTGCCGCCCATCCTCGGGCCGGGGAGCTGTTTTTT. Protein product: CSAAHPRAGELFF.